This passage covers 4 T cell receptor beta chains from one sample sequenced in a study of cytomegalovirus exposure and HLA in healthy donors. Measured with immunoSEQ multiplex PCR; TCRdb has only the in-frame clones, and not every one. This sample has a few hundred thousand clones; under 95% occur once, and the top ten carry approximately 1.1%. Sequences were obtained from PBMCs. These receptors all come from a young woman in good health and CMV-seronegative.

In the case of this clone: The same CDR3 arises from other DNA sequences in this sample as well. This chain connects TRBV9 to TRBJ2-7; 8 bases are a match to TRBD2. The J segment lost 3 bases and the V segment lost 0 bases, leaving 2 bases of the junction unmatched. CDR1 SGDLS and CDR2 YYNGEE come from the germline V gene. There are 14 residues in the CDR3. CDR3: CASSVAGGGYEQYF. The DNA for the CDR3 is TGTGCCAGCAGCGTAGCGGGGGGGGGCTACGAGCAGTACTTC.

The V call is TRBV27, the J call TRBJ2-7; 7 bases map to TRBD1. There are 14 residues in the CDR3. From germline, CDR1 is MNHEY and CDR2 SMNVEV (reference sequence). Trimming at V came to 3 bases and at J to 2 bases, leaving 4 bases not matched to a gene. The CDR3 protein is CASSFGTETYEQYF. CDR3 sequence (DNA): TGTGCCAGCAGTTTTGGGACAGAGACCTACGAGCAGTACTTC.

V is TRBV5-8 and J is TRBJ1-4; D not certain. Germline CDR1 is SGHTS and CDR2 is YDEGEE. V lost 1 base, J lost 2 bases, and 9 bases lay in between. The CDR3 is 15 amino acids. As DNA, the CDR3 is TGTGCCAGCAGCTTGTCCGGGTACACTAATGAAAAACTGTTTTTT. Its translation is CASSLSGYTNEKLFF.

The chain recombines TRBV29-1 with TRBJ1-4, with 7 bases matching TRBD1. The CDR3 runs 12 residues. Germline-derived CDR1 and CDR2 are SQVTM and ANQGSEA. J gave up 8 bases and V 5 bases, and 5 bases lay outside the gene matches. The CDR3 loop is CSVNTGDEKLFF. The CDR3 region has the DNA TGCAGCGTTAACACAGGGGACGAAAAACTGTTTTTT. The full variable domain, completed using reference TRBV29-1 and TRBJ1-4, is SAVISQKPSRDICQRGTSLTIQCQVDSQVTMMFWYRQQPGQSLTLIATANQGSEATYESGFVIDKFPISRPNLTFSTLTVSNMSPEDSSIYLCSVNTGDEKLFFGSGTQLSVL.